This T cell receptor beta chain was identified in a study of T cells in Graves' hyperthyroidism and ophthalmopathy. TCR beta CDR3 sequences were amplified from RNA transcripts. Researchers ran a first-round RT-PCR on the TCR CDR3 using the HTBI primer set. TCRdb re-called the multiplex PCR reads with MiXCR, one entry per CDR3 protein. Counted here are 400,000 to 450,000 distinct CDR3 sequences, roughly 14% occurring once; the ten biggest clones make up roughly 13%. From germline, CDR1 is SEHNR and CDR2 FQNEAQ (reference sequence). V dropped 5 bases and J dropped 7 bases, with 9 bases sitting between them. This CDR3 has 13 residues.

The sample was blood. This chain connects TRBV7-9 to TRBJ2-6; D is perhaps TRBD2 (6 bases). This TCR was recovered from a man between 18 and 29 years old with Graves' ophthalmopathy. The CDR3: CASSRRGANVLTF. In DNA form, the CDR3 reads TGTGCCAGCAGCCGGAGGGGTGCCAACGTCCTGACTTTC.